The 9 T cell receptor beta chains presented below share a single source sample, sequenced in a study of early T cells in non-severe SARS-CoV-2 infection. TCRdb used MiXCR to reprocess the 5' RACE reads, holding one entry per CDR3 protein. The table records about 76,000 distinct CDR3 sequences, about 11% of them present only once. The sample comprised whole blood. The receptors derive from an adult who was a healthcare worker with PCR-confirmed SARS-CoV-2 infection or an uninfected control (not recorded which).

In this sample, this clonotype turned up many times. The chain couples TRBV20-1 to TRBJ1-2; no reliable D call. The CDR3 is 13 amino acids. V was clipped by 2 bases and J by 4 bases, with 11 bases between them. Germline loops: CDR1 DFQATT, CDR2 SNEGSKA (reference sequence). The CDR3 spells CSARSGITYGYTF. The CDR3 DNA sequence: TGCAGTGCTAGATCGGGTATCACCTATGGCTACACCTTC.

This clonotype was counted ten times or more. The V gene is TRBV10-1, the J gene TRBJ1-2; no clear D gene. Trimming removed 4 bases from V and 0 bases from J, with 6 bases in between. Germline CDR1 reads WNHNN; CDR2 reads SYGVQD (reference sequence). The CDR3 is 13 residues long. The CDR3 reads CASSVSPNYGYTF. The DNA for the CDR3 is TGCGCCAGCAGTGTGAGCCCTAACTATGGCTACACCTTC.

This clonotype was seen a handful of times. The chain recombines TRBV10-3 with TRBJ1-2, with 7 bases identical to TRBD1. The J segment lost 4 bases and the V segment lost 8 bases, leaving 19 bases of the junction unmatched. The CDR3 runs 17 residues. CDR1 ENHRY and CDR2 SYGVKD come from the germline V gene. The CDR3 DNA follows: TGTGCCATCCGAGCTAATGGAGCGACAGGGTATGGCTATGGCTACACCTTC. Its translation: CAIRANGATGYGYGYTF.

The sample holds a few counts of this clonotype. The chain has TRBV12-3 or TRBV12-4 and TRBJ1-5, with D possibly TRBD1 on 6 matching bases. The CDR3 loop spans 14 amino acids. V lost 6 bases and J lost 4, with 13 bases in between. The CDR3, as DNA: TGTGCCAGCAGCAAGGACAGTCCTAATCAGCCCCAGCATTTT. Residues: CASSKDSPNQPQHF.

V is TRBV29-1 and J is TRBJ1-1; D call uncertain. The CDR3 runs to 12 residues. Between the trimmed V and J ends, which lost 4 bases and 0 bases, there was a span of 6 bases. Germline V gives CDR1 SQVTM, CDR2 ANQGSEA. The CDR3 DNA follows: TGCAGCGTTGTAATGGTGAACACTGAAGCTTTCTTT. It codes for CSVVMVNTEAFF.

This clonotype was observed at least ten times. The rearrangement links TRBV4-1 to TRBJ2-2; 8 nucleotides align to TRBD2. From germline, CDR1 is MGHRA and CDR2 YSYEKL. V lost 5 bases, J lost 4 bases, and 6 bases stayed unmatched. This CDR3 spans 15 amino acids. The CDR3 region is CASSFSGAPTGELFF. The CDR3 DNA follows: TGCGCCAGCAGCTTTAGCGGGGCACCCACCGGGGAGCTGTTTTTT.

This chain connects TRBV27 to TRBJ2-3; 10 nucleotides match TRBD2. This CDR3 region has 15 residues. From germline, CDR1 is MNHEY and CDR2 SMNVEV (reference sequence). With 4 bases clipped from V and 0 bases from J, the junction kept 1 base outside the gene matches. CDR3 DNA sequence: TGTGCCAGCAGTTCTAGCGGGGGAAGCACAGATACGCAGTATTTT. This translates into CASSSSGGSTDTQYF.

For this clonotype: Relative to the germline gene, one junction end is altered; a read error may explain this. This rearrangement joins TRBV5-6 to TRBJ1-1; D remains unclear. Germline CDR1 is SGHDT and CDR2 is YYEEEE. The CDR3 is 13 amino acids. The CDR3 nucleotides read TGTGCCAGTAGCTTGGACGAGAACACTGAAGCTTTCTTT. The encoded protein is CASSLDENTEAFF.

This clonotype was counted ten times or more. V is TRBV19 and J is TRBJ1-4; possible D gene TRBD1, 6 bases. The CDR3 is made up of 15 amino acids. In germline, CDR1 is LNHDA, CDR2 SQIVND (reference sequence). V was trimmed by 5 bases and J by 8 bases, leaving 18 bases between them. This chain's CDR3 is CASSLRQVQREKLFF. As DNA, the CDR3 is TGTGCCAGTAGTTTACGACAGGTCCAACGAGAAAAACTGTTTTTT.